The 32 T cell receptor beta chains below all came from one sample that was sequenced in a study of blood T cell repertoires in COVID-19. Profiling relied on immunoSEQ multiplex PCR, and the TCRdb table lists in-frame clones only, not all of them. The sample carries some 280,000 clones, about 85% recorded once. Sequenced sample: peripheral blood. Source of these receptors: a woman aged 50 to 65 with active or convalescent COVID-19.

The rearrangement links TRBV25-1 to TRBJ1-1; D remains unclear. CDR1 and CDR2 from the germline V gene are MGHDK and SYGVNS. V lost 3 bases and J lost 4, with 3 bases in between. This CDR3 contains 11 residues. The CDR3 loop reads CASSEATEAFF. CDR3 in DNA: TGTGCCAGCAGTGAGGCCACTGAAGCTTTCTTT. The entire variable domain, with the rest obtained from reference TRBV25-1 and TRBJ1-1, is as follows: EADIYQTPRYLVIGTGKKITLECSQTMGHDKMYWYQQDPGMELHLIHYSYGVNSTEKGDLSSESTVSRIRTEHFPLTLESARPSHTSQYLCASSEATEAFFGQGTRLTVV.

The sample holds a few counts of this clone. CDR3 DNA: TGTGCCAGCAGCATCTCCGGGACTCCGTATGGCTACACCTTC. This translates into CASSISGTPYGYTF. The chain is built from TRBV13 and TRBJ1-2; TRBD1 might be the D (5 bases). The V gene lost 5 bases and the J gene lost 5 bases, with 15 bases spanning the gap. This CDR3 has 14 residues. The germline gives CDR1 PRHDT, CDR2 FYEKMQ (reference sequence).

The gene calls are TRBV15 and TRBJ2-1; TRBD2 matches at 8 bases. Per the germline V gene, CDR1 is LNHNV and CDR2 is YYDKDF (reference sequence). This CDR3 region has 16 residues. V lost 3 bases and J lost 2; bases outside the gene matches: 6. CDR3 sequence reads: CATSRESGRTYNEQFF. The CDR3 DNA is TGTGCCACCAGCAGGGAGAGCGGGAGAACCTACAATGAGCAGTTCTTC.

This chain joins TRBV19 and TRBJ2-2; 8 positions agree with TRBD2. The length of the CDR3 is 13 residues. The germline V gene encodes CDR1 LNHDA and CDR2 SQIVND (reference sequence). Trimming at V came to 7 bases and at J to 4 bases, leaving 2 bases not matched to a gene. CDR3 bases: TGTGCCAGTAAGCGGGGGTCCACCGGGGAGCTGTTTTTT. Protein product: CASKRGSTGELFF.

This chain uses TRBV19 with TRBJ2-4, with 12 bases fitting TRBD2. This CDR3 has 18 amino acids. Trimming at V came to 5 bases and at J to 0 bases, leaving 8 bases not matched to a gene. Germline lookup yields CDR1 LNHDA and CDR2 SQIVND (reference sequence). CDR3 bases: TGTGCCAGTAGTCCCCCGGGACTAGCGGGTCAAGCCAAAAACATTCAGTACTTC. This sequence encodes CASSPPGLAGQAKNIQYF. The complete variable domain, with remaining parts taken from reference TRBV19 and TRBJ2-4, reads DGGITQSPKYLFRKEGQNVTLSCEQNLNHDAMYWYRQDPGQGLRLIYYSQIVNDFQKGDIAEGYSVSREKKESFPLTVTSAQKNPTAFYLCASSPPGLAGQAKNIQYFGAGTRLSVL.

The chain uses TRBV6-6 and TRBJ1-2; unclear D gene. CDR1 is MNHNY, CDR2 SVGAGI, per germline (reference sequence). V lost 3 bases to trimming and J lost 2 bases, with 10 bases between them. The CDR3 sequence is 14 residues long. The CDR3 DNA reads as TGTGCCAGCAGTTATACGGGCGGGAACTATGGCTACACCTTC. Translating it yields CASSYTGGNYGYTF.

The rearrangement links TRBV18 to TRBJ1-5; D possibly corresponds to TRBD1 (5 bases). Trimming cost V 2 bases and J 5 bases, with 10 bases left between them. The CDR3 runs to 14 residues. CDR1 and CDR2 from the germline V gene are KGHSH and LQKENI. This CDR3 is CASSPSGSHQPQHF. CDR3 nucleotide sequence: TGTGCCAGCTCACCATCAGGGTCCCATCAGCCCCAGCATTTT.

This clone was seen a single time. V and J are TRBV28 and TRBJ2-6, with 9 positions matching TRBD1. After removal of 2 bases from V and 2 bases from J, the junction contained 4 bases not matched to a gene. The germline V gene encodes CDR1 MDHEN and CDR2 SYDVKM. This CDR3 is built from 17 residues. The CDR3 sequence is CASSLRTGVPGANVLTF. DNA of the CDR3: TGTGCCAGCAGTTTACGGACAGGGGTCCCTGGGGCCAACGTCCTGACTTTC.

The genes are TRBV25-1 and TRBJ1-5; D gene ambiguous. V was trimmed by 4 bases and J by 2 bases, leaving 18 bases between them. The CDR3 length is 17 residues. Germline V CDR1 and CDR2: MGHDK, SYGVNS. The CDR3 sequence: CASSGMSEKSGNQPQHF. The CDR3 DNA reads TGTGCCAGCAGTGGAATGAGCGAGAAGTCTGGCAATCAGCCCCAGCATTTT.

The chain combines TRBV9 with TRBJ1-2; tentatively, D is TRBD1 (5 bases). The CDR3 loop spans 15 amino acids. Germline V gives CDR1 SGDLS, CDR2 YYNGEE. Trimming stripped 1 base from V and 8 bases from J, with 18 bases between. This CDR3 reads CASSVSSMAGQGYTF. In DNA form, the CDR3 reads TGTGCCAGCAGCGTAAGTTCGATGGCAGGGCAAGGCTACACCTTC.

The chain recombines TRBV28 with TRBJ2-1; 7 bases agree with TRBD1. The V gene end was trimmed by 6 bases and the J gene end by 1 base; junction bases not matched to a gene: 6. Germline CDR1 MDHEN, CDR2 SYDVKM. The CDR3 runs 15 residues. CDR3 nucleotide sequence: TGTGCCAGCAGACTCCGGGACAGTTCCTACAATGAGCAGTTCTTC. This gives the protein CASRLRDSSYNEQFF.

This sequence joins TRBV29-1 and TRBJ1-2; D not resolved. Trimming pared 6 bases from V and 5 bases from J, leaving 13 bases between. Germline lookup yields CDR1 SQVTM and CDR2 ANQGSEA. The CDR3 loop spans 12 amino acids. The CDR3: CSVQAWEYGYTF. The CDR3 region has the DNA TGCAGCGTCCAAGCCTGGGAGTATGGCTACACCTTC.

This clone was found once. The chain couples TRBV19 to TRBJ1-1; weak D call: TRBD1 (5 bases). Trimming removed 5 bases at V and 8 bases at J, with 24 bases between. CDR1 is LNHDA, CDR2 SQIVND, per germline (reference sequence). CDR3 length: 16 residues. The CDR3 protein is CASSLLRRTGVQEAFF. The DNA for the CDR3 is TGTGCCAGTAGTCTCCTACGAAGAACGGGGGTTCAAGAAGCTTTCTTT.

This clone has a single count. The chain employs TRBV19 and TRBJ2-2, with 7 bases fitting TRBD1. Germline values: CDR1 LNHDA, CDR2 SQIVND (reference sequence). J was trimmed by 1 base and V by 5 bases; bases with no gene match: 4. The CDR3 runs 15 residues. As DNA, the CDR3 is TGTGCCAGTAGTCCCCGGACAGGGAACACCGGGGAGCTGTTTTTT. Translation gives CASSPRTGNTGELFF.

The V gene is TRBV29-1, the J gene TRBJ1-2; 8 nucleotides line up with TRBD1. Per germline, CDR1 SQVTM and CDR2 ANQGSEA. The CDR3 contains 12 residues. V shed 6 bases and J 7 bases; nucleotides not matched to a gene: 7. The DNA for the CDR3 is TGCAGCGTCGGACAGGGTGGTGCTGGCTACACCTTC. Amino acids: CSVGQGGAGYTF.

Points on this clone: At one end the junction does not follow the germline gene, possibly because of a read error. This CDR3 is also generated by other DNA sequences in the sample. The V and J genes are TRBV28 and TRBJ2-7, with D possibly TRBD1 on 6 matching bases. This CDR3 has 15 residues. Per the germline V gene, CDR1 is MDHEN and CDR2 is SYDVKM. The CDR3 nucleotides are TGTGCCAGCACCGACCGCCGGGACACCTCCTACGAGCAGTACTTT. Translation: CASTDRRDTSYEQYF. Filled out from reference TRBV28 and TRBJ2-7, the complete variable domain reads DVKVTQSSRYLVKRTGEKVFLECVQDMDHENMFWYRQDPGLGLRLIYFSYDVKMKEKGDIPEGYSVSREKKERFSLILESASTNQTSMYLCASTDRRDTSYEQYFGPGTRLTVT.

The rearrangement links TRBV19 to TRBJ1-1, with 10 positions matching TRBD1. The CDR3 loop spans 14 amino acids. The V and J ends lost 9 bases and 9 bases, in that order; junction bases with no gene match: 13. Germline CDR1 LNHDA, CDR2 SQIVND (reference sequence). The CDR3: CASRNPGQGIQAFF. CDR3 DNA: TGTGCCAGCCGGAACCCGGGACAGGGGATACAAGCTTTCTTT.

V is TRBV7-8 and J is TRBJ2-3; D is possibly TRBD1 (5 bases). V gave up 7 bases and J gave up 5 bases, with 16 bases separating them. The CDR3 has 14 amino acids. The germline V gene encodes CDR1 SGHVS and CDR2 FQNEAQ. CDR3 nucleotides: TGTGCCAGCAACCCGGGCAGGGTAAGAGATACGCAGTATTTT. It encodes CASNPGRVRDTQYF.

This clone was counted a few times. The genes are TRBV7-9 and TRBJ1-1; 10 bases align to TRBD1. V lost 1 base to trimming and J lost 8 bases; unmatched junction nucleotides: 1. Germline-derived CDR1 and CDR2 are SEHNR and FQNEAQ (reference sequence). The CDR3 is 13 amino acids. CDR3 DNA sequence: TGTGCCAGCAGCTTAGTGGGACAGGGGGAAGCTTTCTTT. The encoded protein is CASSLVGQGEAFF.

At least ten counts were recorded for this clone. This chain connects TRBV19 to TRBJ1-1; 7 bases align to TRBD1. The V gene's germline CDR1 is LNHDA and CDR2 SQIVND (reference sequence). The length of the CDR3 is 13 residues. V lost 3 bases to trimming and J lost 6 bases; unmatched junction nucleotides: 4. CDR3 sequence (DNA): TGTGCCAGTAGTATTGGAGACAGGGCTGAAGCTTTCTTT. Protein product: CASSIGDRAEAFF.

The V call is TRBV24-1, the J call TRBJ2-1, with 13 nucleotides matching TRBD2. CDR1 is KGHDR, CDR2 SFDVKD, per germline. The CDR3 loop spans 18 amino acids. The trim removed 3 bases at V and 7 bases at J, leaving 11 bases unmatched. The CDR3 nucleotides read TGTGCCACCAGTGATAAGCCGGGACTAGCGGGAATGGGGAATGAGCAGTTCTTC. It yields the protein CATSDKPGLAGMGNEQFF.

The chain uses TRBV27 and TRBJ1-2, with TRBD1 as a possible D gene (6 bases). Per the germline V gene, CDR1 is MNHEY and CDR2 is SMNVEV (reference sequence). The CDR3 loop spans 15 amino acids. Trimming cost V 8 bases and J 6 bases, with 22 bases left between them. DNA of the CDR3: TGTGCCAGCCGCCCATACAGGGAGAAGGAGAATGGCTACACCTTC. Encoded protein: CASRPYREKENGYTF.

This clone was seen more than once but under ten times. The J gene is TRBJ2-7, the V gene TRBV28, with 8 bases that match TRBD1. Germline V CDR1 and CDR2: MDHEN, SYDVKM. V lost 5 bases to trimming and J lost 0 bases; unmatched junction nucleotides: 12. This CDR3 comprises 17 residues. The CDR3 loop reads CASSPSGQGLNSYEQYF. The CDR3 nucleotides are TGTGCCAGCAGTCCCTCAGGACAGGGATTAAACTCCTACGAGCAGTACTTC.

This chain uses TRBV5-4 with TRBJ2-1; maybe TRBD1 (7 bases). V lost 3 bases and J lost 1, with 14 bases in between. The CDR3 consists of 16 residues. Germline lookup yields CDR1 SGHNT and CDR2 YYREEE (reference sequence). CDR3 protein: CASSSPRGRSYNEQFF. CDR3 nucleotide sequence: TGTGCCAGCAGCTCCCCCAGGGGGAGGTCCTACAATGAGCAGTTCTTC.

The chain has TRBV10-3 and TRBJ2-2, with 7 bases aligning to TRBD1. Trimming removed 3 bases from V and 6 bases from J; junction bases left unmatched: 13. This CDR3 region has 17 residues. Germline V gives CDR1 ENHRY, CDR2 SYGVKD. For the CDR3, the DNA is TGTGCCATCAGTGAAATAGGGGGCCCTCAATTAGCCGGGGAGCTGTTTTTT. It encodes CAISEIGGPQLAGELFF.

V gene TRBV18 combines with J gene TRBJ1-1, with D uncertain. CDR1 and CDR2 from the germline V gene are KGHSH and LQKENI. V was shortened by 2 bases and J by 8 bases, with 15 bases between the two germline ends. The CDR3 sequence is 14 residues long. The CDR3 region is CASSPSPAAWEAFF. The CDR3 DNA sequence: TGTGCCAGCTCACCAAGTCCGGCGGCGTGGGAAGCTTTCTTT.

The chain joins TRBV28 to TRBJ1-4; D not certain. CDR1 MDHEN and CDR2 SYDVKM come from the germline V gene. The length of the CDR3 is 15 residues. Between the trimmed V and J ends, which lost 6 bases and 5 bases, there was a span of 16 bases. CDR3 sequence: CASRPSGSRNEKLFF. The DNA for the CDR3 is TGTGCCAGCAGGCCCAGCGGGTCCAGAAATGAAAAACTGTTTTTT. Combining the CDR3 with reference TRBV28 and TRBJ1-4 gives the whole variable domain DVKVTQSSRYLVKRTGEKVFLECVQDMDHENMFWYRQDPGLGLRLIYFSYDVKMKEKGDIPEGYSVSREKKERFSLILESASTNQTSMYLCASRPSGSRNEKLFFGSGTQLSVL.

This clone was seen repeatedly, ten times or more. The chain links TRBV4-1 to TRBJ1-5; D possibly corresponds to TRBD1 (5 bases). CDR1 and CDR2 (germline): MGHRA, YSYEKL. The CDR3 runs to 17 residues. V was clipped by 0 bases and J by 2 bases, with 14 bases between them. For the CDR3, the DNA is TGCGCCAGCAGCCAAGATGGGTCCAGGGCGGGCAATCAGCCCCAGCATTTT. Residues: CASSQDGSRAGNQPQHF.

The chain combines TRBV6-1 with TRBJ1-4; D might be TRBD1 (5 bases). The CDR3 consists of 16 residues. Trimming cost V 4 bases and J 3 bases, with 15 bases left between them. Germline values: CDR1 MNHNS, CDR2 SASEGT. The CDR3 region has the DNA TGTGCCAGCAGTGTGCGGCGGGGGGTACCTAATGAAAAACTGTTTTTT. Amino acid sequence: CASSVRRGVPNEKLFF.

The chain joins TRBV2 to TRBJ2-5; tentatively, D is TRBD2 (6 bases). Deletions cut 8 bases from V and 5 bases from J, with 15 bases between. The CDR3 has 13 amino acids. CDR1 and CDR2 from the germline V gene are SNHLY and FYNNEI. The DNA for the CDR3 is TGTGCCAGCGGAAAAAGGGAGGTCGAGACCCAGTACTTC. Protein: CASGKREVETQYF.

As DNA, the CDR3 is TGCAGCGTTGGGGGGCCTTATGGCTACACCTTC. This translates into CSVGGPYGYTF. V usage is TRBV29-1 and J usage is TRBJ1-2; D perhaps matches TRBD1 (6 bases). The germline V gene encodes CDR1 SQVTM and CDR2 ANQGSEA. V was pared by 4 bases and J by 5 bases, with 8 bases between. The CDR3 sequence is 11 residues long.

This clone was seen more than once but under ten times. The V and J genes are TRBV5-4 and TRBJ2-6, with a possible D match to TRBD1 (6 bases). Germline V gene lookup returns CDR1 SGHNT and CDR2 YYREEE (reference sequence). The V end lost 2 bases, the J end lost 9 bases, and 12 bases lay between the germline ends. The CDR3 spans 14 residues. The CDR3 coding sequence is TGTGCCAGCAGCTTCGCACAGGGCGTCAACGTCCTGACTTTC. It encodes CASSFAQGVNVLTF.